These 23 T cell receptor beta chains originate from one sample sequenced in a study of chemoradiotherapy in HPV16-positive cancers. The data were produced by immunoSEQ multiplex PCR, yet TCRdb's version contains in-frame clones alone and is incomplete. The sample holds 1,500 to 2,000 clones, roughly 95% seen once. The sequences come from tumor tissue, collected from a patient who underwent chemoradiotherapy. These receptors all come from a human donor with HPV-associated anogenital cancer.

The chain links TRBV11-2 to TRBJ1-4, with D unresolved. V gave up 3 bases and J gave up 8 bases, with 13 bases separating them. The CDR3 runs to 14 residues. CDR1 is SGHAT and CDR2 is FQNNGV in the germline V gene. CDR3 DNA sequence: TGTGCCAGCAGCTTGGGCCACTCGCGGGAAAAACTGTTTTTT. This codes for CASSLGHSREKLFF.

This sequence joins TRBV11-2 and TRBJ2-7, with D hard to call. Trimming took 5 bases from V and 0 from J, leaving 5 bases between them. Germline V gene data show CDR1 as SGHAT and CDR2 as FQNNGV. This CDR3 region has 12 residues. CDR3 loop: CASSPYSYEQYF. The CDR3 DNA follows: TGTGCCAGCAGCCCCTACTCCTACGAGCAGTACTTC.

This chain uses TRBV28 with TRBJ1-2; perhaps TRBD1 as D (5 bases). V dropped 8 bases and J dropped 3 bases, with 16 bases sitting between them. This CDR3 region has 14 residues. Germline CDR1 reads MDHEN; CDR2 reads SYDVKM. The DNA of the CDR3 is TGTGCCAGCTCCGGGGGTCTGGAGGACTATGGCTACACCTTC. It yields the protein CASSGGLEDYGYTF.

J is TRBJ1-2 and V is TRBV28, with 9 bases matching TRBD1. J lost 6 bases, V lost 6 bases, and 8 bases had no gene match. In germline, CDR1 is MDHEN, CDR2 SYDVKM. CDR3 length: 14 residues. The CDR3 coding sequence is TGTGCCAGCAGCTTAGACCGGGACAGGGATGGCTACACCTTC. This sequence encodes CASSLDRDRDGYTF.

The chain combines TRBV5-1 with TRBJ2-5, with 9 bases that match TRBD1. This CDR3 has 14 residues. Germline V gene lookup returns CDR1 SGHRS and CDR2 YFSETQ. V lost 3 bases, J lost 5 bases, and 5 bases stayed unmatched. In nucleotides, the CDR3 is TGCGCCAGCAGCTCACCCGGGACAGGGGAGACCCAGTACTTC. It specifies CASSSPGTGETQYF.

This rearrangement joins TRBV9 to TRBJ2-5, with a weak D call TRBD1 (5 bases). The CDR3 covers 14 residues. The germline V and J ends were trimmed by 0 bases and 5 bases, with 11 bases remaining between them. CDR1 is SGDLS and CDR2 is YYNGEE in the germline V gene. Here the CDR3 DNA reads TGTGCCAGCAGCGTAGACGCGCGACAGGAGACCCAGTACTTC. It specifies CASSVDARQETQYF.

The rearrangement links TRBV2 to TRBJ1-1; unclear D gene. The CDR3 loop spans 14 amino acids. V shed 4 bases and J shed 5 bases, with 14 bases lying between them. Germline CDR1 reads SNHLY; CDR2 reads FYNNEI. The CDR3 nucleotides are TGTGCCAGCAGTGTGAAGTCACGCGGGACTGAAGCTTTCTTT. It is translated as CASSVKSRGTEAFF. Full variable domain (remainder filled in from reference TRBV2 and TRBJ1-1): EPEVTQTPSHQVTQMGQEVILRCVPISNHLYFYWYRQILGQKVEFLVSFYNNEISEKSEIFDDQFSVERPDGSNFTLKIRSTKLEDSAMYFCASSVKSRGTEAFFGQGTRLTVV.

In DNA form, the CDR3 reads TGTGCCAGCAGCCGGGACAGCTTTAACACTGAAGCTTTCTTT. It yields the protein CASSRDSFNTEAFF. V is TRBV5-6 and J is TRBJ1-1; 7 positions agree with TRBD1. After removal of 4 bases from V and 2 bases from J, the junction contained 5 bases not matched to a gene. CDR3 length equals 14 residues. Germline CDR1 reads SGHDT; CDR2 reads YYEEEE. Full variable domain (remainder filled in from reference TRBV5-6 and TRBJ1-1): DAGVTQSPTHLIKTRGQQVTLRCSPKSGHDTVSWYQQALGQGPQFIFQYYEEEERQRGNFPDRFSGHQFPNYSSELNVNALLLGDSALYLCASSRDSFNTEAFFGQGTRLTVV.

V and J are TRBV27 and TRBJ2-7; perhaps TRBD1 as D (6 bases). CDR3 length: 13 amino acids. Trimming removed 11 bases from V and 3 bases from J, with 17 bases in between. Germline CDR1 MNHEY, CDR2 SMNVEV (reference sequence). The CDR3 bases are TGTGCCTGGTCAAACAGGGAAGGCTACGAGCAGTACTTC. Amino acids: CAWSNREGYEQYF.

This clone was picked up one time. CDR3 amino acids: CATSRNRRYEQYF. Written as DNA, the CDR3 is TGTGCCACCAGCAGAAACCGACGATACGAGCAGTACTTC. V gene TRBV15 combines with J gene TRBJ2-7; no clear D. Germline CDR1 LNHNV, CDR2 YYDKDF (reference sequence). This CDR3 contains 13 residues. V was cut by 2 bases and J by 4 bases, with 9 bases left in between. Looking up the rest from reference TRBV15 and TRBJ2-7 gives the full variable domain: DAMVIQNPRYQVTQFGKPVTLSCSQTLNHNVMYWYQQKSSQAPKLLFHYYDKDFNNEADTPDNFQSRRPNTSFCFLDIRSPGLGDTAMYLCATSRNRRYEQYFGPGTRLTVT.

V gene TRBV11-2 combines with J gene TRBJ1-2; the match to TRBD1 covers 7 bases. The CDR3 has 13 amino acids. The germline CDR1 and CDR2 sequences are SGHAT and FQNNGV. Unmatched junction bases numbered 5, after V lost 6 bases and J lost 4 bases. The CDR3 DNA follows: TGTGCCAGCAGTTCGACAGGGACCTATGGCTACACCTTC. As protein: CASSSTGTYGYTF.

This clone was detected once. This rearrangement joins TRBV7-9 to TRBJ2-1; weak D call: TRBD2 (6 bases). The germline V gene encodes CDR1 SEHNR and CDR2 FQNEAQ (reference sequence). V was trimmed by 5 bases and J by 4 bases, leaving 15 bases between them. The CDR3 spans 15 residues. The CDR3 bases are TGTGCCAGCAGCCCCGGGACTTGGGGATACAATGAGCAGTTCTTC. Its translation is CASSPGTWGYNEQFF. The whole variable domain, remainder taken from reference TRBV7-9 and TRBJ2-1, is DTGVSQNPRHKITKRGQNVTFRCDPISEHNRLYWYRQTLGQGPEFLTYFQNEAQLEKSRLLSDRFSAERPKGSFSTLEIQRTEQGDSAMYLCASSPGTWGYNEQFFGPGTRLTVL.

The CDR3 here is CASSLFGQGVSDTQYF. As DNA, the CDR3 is TGTGCCAGCAGTTTATTCGGACAGGGTGTTTCAGATACGCAGTATTTT. This chain joins TRBV27 and TRBJ2-3, with TRBD1 matching 8 bases. V shed 1 base and J 4 bases; nucleotides not matched to a gene: 7. The length of the CDR3 is 16 residues. Germline CDR1 MNHEY, CDR2 SMNVEV (reference sequence).

The chain employs TRBV7-6 and TRBJ2-2; D unclear. The CDR3 is made up of 15 amino acids. Germline CDR1 and CDR2: SGHVS and FNYEAQ. V lost 3 bases and J lost 5, with 13 bases in between. The CDR3 is CASSLLSPTTGELFF. For the CDR3, the DNA is TGTGCCAGCAGCTTGCTTTCCCCTACAACCGGGGAGCTGTTTTTT.

The rearrangement uses TRBV6-1 and TRBJ2-7; possibly TRBD1 for D (5 bases). The length of the CDR3 is 16 residues. Germline V gene lookup returns CDR1 MNHNS and CDR2 SASEGT. V lost 2 bases, J lost 4 bases, and 18 bases lay in between. The CDR3 DNA reads as TGTGCCAGCAGTGAACGAGGAAGGGGCCTTGGGTACGAGCAGTACTTC. This sequence encodes CASSERGRGLGYEQYF.

The chain couples TRBV19 to TRBJ2-1, with 8 bases aligning to TRBD2. This CDR3 has 15 amino acids. Germline-derived CDR1 and CDR2 are LNHDA and SQIVND (reference sequence). After removal of 3 bases from V and 5 bases from J, the junction contained 6 bases not matched to a gene. CDR3 amino acids: CASSMGAGDDNEQFF. CDR3 DNA sequence: TGTGCCAGTAGTATGGGAGCGGGAGACGACAATGAGCAGTTCTTC.

This sequence joins TRBV7-2 and TRBJ2-3, with D unclear. Germline loops: CDR1 SGHTA, CDR2 FQGNSA. The V gene lost 1 base and the J gene lost 0 bases, with 8 bases spanning the gap. The CDR3 sequence is 15 residues long. The CDR3 here is CASSLGYSSTDTQYF. CDR3 in DNA: TGTGCCAGCAGCTTAGGATACAGTAGCACAGATACGCAGTATTTT.

In nucleotides, the CDR3 is TGTGCCAGCAGCTTAGGGGGGACTAGCGGCACAGATACGCAGTATTTT. Its translation is CASSLGGTSGTDTQYF. This chain uses TRBV11-3 with TRBJ2-3; 10 bases line up with TRBD2. The length of the CDR3 is 16 residues. In germline, CDR1 is SGHNT, CDR2 YENEEA. The ends lost 1 base at V and 1 base at J; junction bases unmatched: 2. Full variable domain (outside the CDR3, taken from reference TRBV11-3 and TRBJ2-3): EAGVVQSPRYKIIEKKQPVAFWCNPISGHNTLYWYLQNLGQGPELLIRYENEEAVDDSQLPKDRFSAERLKGVDSTLKIQPAELGDSAVYLCASSLGGTSGTDTQYFGPGTRLTVL.

V gene TRBV5-4 combines with J gene TRBJ1-1; D is unclear. CDR1 is SGHNT, CDR2 YYREEE, per germline (reference sequence). CDR3 length: 16 amino acids. V was clipped by 4 bases and J by 5 bases, with 21 bases between them. The CDR3 loop is CASSRKDGRVGTEAFF. The DNA for the CDR3 is TGTGCCAGCAGCCGAAAGGACGGACGGGTGGGGACTGAAGCTTTCTTT.

The V gene is TRBV19, the J gene TRBJ1-1, with 7 bases matching TRBD1. The CDR3 is 15 residues long. CDR1 LNHDA and CDR2 SQIVND come from the germline V gene (reference sequence). V shed 9 bases, J shed 4 bases, and the junction held 14 bases outside the gene matches. The CDR3, as DNA: TGTGCCAGCCTGGTTAAGACGACAGGGTCCACTGAAGCTTTCTTT. This encodes CASLVKTTGSTEAFF.

V gene TRBV10-2 combines with J gene TRBJ1-4; TRBD1 might be the D (5 bases). The CDR3 is made up of 13 amino acids. Trimming shortened V by 7 bases and J by 5 bases, and 11 bases separated the two germline ends. CDR1 is WSHSY, CDR2 SAAADI, per germline. The CDR3 coding sequence is TGCGCCAGCATGAGGAGGGACAATGAAAAACTGTTTTTT. This codes for CASMRRDNEKLFF.

The V and J genes are TRBV28 and TRBJ2-5, with a tentative D call TRBD1 (6 bases). Germline values: CDR1 MDHEN, CDR2 SYDVKM. The V gene lost 5 bases and the J gene lost 4 bases, with 8 bases spanning the gap. The CDR3 totals 12 residues. The CDR3 region has the DNA TGTGCCAGCAGTGGACAGCGAGAGACCCAGTACTTC. Amino acid sequence: CASSGQRETQYF.

The chain combines TRBV4-1 with TRBJ2-5; no clear D. This CDR3 comprises 15 residues. Trimming left V 3 bases short and J 5 bases short, with 16 bases between. Germline V gene lookup returns CDR1 MGHRA and CDR2 YSYEKL. CDR3 nucleotide sequence: TGCGCCAGCAGCCAGGGCCCGGGCCCCAGGGAGACCCAGTACTTC. As protein: CASSQGPGPRETQYF.